Presented here are 17 T cell receptor beta chains from one specimen sequenced in a study of cytomegalovirus exposure and HLA in healthy donors. Use of 60 Vbeta and 13 Jbeta primers characterized the PCR. Only in-frame clones appear in the TCRdb table, and some are missing; sequencing was by immunoSEQ multiplex PCR. The sample consists of roughly 120,000 clones, approximately 80% of them appearing once. Sequenced sample: PBMCs. These receptors came from a man aged 30 to 45 in good health and CMV-seropositive.

The CDR3 DNA reads TGTGCCAGCAGCCAAGTTCAGAGGTACCAAGAGACCCAGTACTTC. It specifies CASSQVQRYQETQYF. The chain links TRBV14 to TRBJ2-5, with D hard to call. The germline V and J ends were trimmed by 1 base and 0 bases, with 9 bases remaining between them. Looked up from germline, CDR1 is SGHDN and CDR2 is FVKESK. This CDR3 has 15 residues.

This clone was found a few times. The chain uses TRBV4-2 and TRBJ1-4; 10 nucleotides match TRBD1. CDR1 and CDR2 (germline): LGHNA, YNFKEQ. The CDR3 length is 16 residues. V lost 0 bases, J lost 7 bases, and 5 bases stayed unmatched. CDR3 sequence reads: CASSQDKGQGSEKLFF. The DNA of the CDR3 is TGTGCCAGCAGCCAAGATAAGGGACAGGGGTCTGAAAAACTGTTTTTT.

The chain carries TRBV6-1 and TRBJ2-3; D remains unclear. The ends were cut back, 6 bases at V and 1 base at J, with 8 bases in the middle. Looked up from germline, CDR1 is MNHNS and CDR2 is SASEGT. This CDR3 is built from 13 residues. CDR3: CASRESGTDTQYF. DNA for the CDR3: TGTGCCAGCAGGGAATCGGGCACAGATACGCAGTATTTT.

This rearrangement joins TRBV5-1 to TRBJ2-2; TRBD1 matches at 8 bases. CDR1 is SGHRS, CDR2 YFSETQ, per germline. J gave up 6 bases and V 4 bases, and 14 bases lay outside the gene matches. The CDR3 spans 17 residues. CDR3 sequence reads: CASSQQGVTGGAGELFF. Written as DNA, the CDR3 is TGCGCCAGCAGCCAACAGGGGGTCACCGGAGGGGCCGGGGAGCTGTTTTTT. Looking up the rest from reference TRBV5-1 and TRBJ2-2 gives the full variable domain: KAGVTQTPRYLIKTRGQQVTLSCSPISGHRSVSWYQQTPGQGLQFLFEYFSETQRNKGNFPGRFSGRQFSNSRSEMNVSTLELGDSALYLCASSQQGVTGGAGELFFGEGSRLTVL.

The chain combines TRBV7-9 with TRBJ2-7; 9 nucleotides line up with TRBD2. Germline CDR1 reads SEHNR; CDR2 reads FQNEAQ (reference sequence). The CDR3 covers 17 residues. V was pared by 8 bases and J by 3 bases, with 17 bases of the junction left unmatched. The CDR3 sequence is CASAWGSGRDLVYEQYV. Written as DNA, the CDR3 is TGTGCCAGCGCTTGGGGTAGCGGGAGAGATCTGGTCTACGAGCAGTACGTC.

The CDR3 nucleotides are TGTGCCAGCAGCTTATCGCGGGGGGGCACCGGGGAGCTGTTTTTT. Amino acids: CASSLSRGGTGELFF. The V call is TRBV7-3, the J call TRBJ2-2; 9 bases map to TRBD2. Unmatched junction bases numbered 2, after V lost 2 bases and J lost 4 bases. Germline assignment: CDR1 SGHTA and CDR2 FQGTGA. The length of the CDR3 is 15 residues.

J is TRBJ2-5 and V is TRBV19; 7 positions agree with TRBD1. Unmatched junction bases numbered 11, after V lost 2 bases and J lost 5 bases. The germline gives CDR1 LNHDA, CDR2 SQIVND (reference sequence). This CDR3 contains 16 residues. In nucleotides, the CDR3 is TGTGCCAGTAGTATACACCAACAGGGGTTAGGGGAGACCCAGTACTTC. Protein sequence: CASSIHQQGLGETQYF. Full variable domain (rest looked up from reference TRBV19 and TRBJ2-5): DGGITQSPKYLFRKEGQNVTLSCEQNLNHDAMYWYRQDPGQGLRLIYYSQIVNDFQKGDIAEGYSVSREKKESFPLTVTSAQKNPTAFYLCASSIHQQGLGETQYFGPGTRLLVL.

Here the CDR3 DNA reads TGTGCCAGCGGTATAGATAATTCACCCCTCCACTTT. It is translated as CASGIDNSPLHF. The gene calls are TRBV28 and TRBJ1-6; D unresolved. V was clipped by 8 bases and J by 5 bases, with 7 bases between them. CDR3 length: 12 amino acids. The germline gives CDR1 MDHEN, CDR2 SYDVKM. The full variable domain, in which reference TRBV28 and TRBJ1-6 provide the parts outside the CDR3, is DVKVTQSSRYLVKRTGEKVFLECVQDMDHENMFWYRQDPGLGLRLIYFSYDVKMKEKGDIPEGYSVSREKKERFSLILESASTNQTSMYLCASGIDNSPLHFGNGTRLTVT.

The V gene is TRBV11-3, the J gene TRBJ1-1, with 10 bases that match TRBD1. CDR1 is SGHNT, CDR2 YENEEA, per germline. The J segment lost 7 bases and the V segment lost 4 bases, leaving 9 bases of the junction unmatched. There are 15 residues in the CDR3. The CDR3 DNA sequence: TGTGCCAGCAGCTCACACCTCCGGGACAGGGGTGAAGCTTTCTTT. This gives the protein CASSSHLRDRGEAFF.

V usage is TRBV5-4 and J usage is TRBJ1-6; D is possibly TRBD1 (5 bases). There are 14 residues in the CDR3. V lost 0 bases to trimming and J lost 6 bases, with 7 bases between them. CDR1 and CDR2 from the germline V gene are SGHNT and YYREEE (reference sequence). In DNA form, the CDR3 reads TGTGCCAGCAGCTTGGGACAGTTTAATTCACCCCTCCACTTT. It codes for CASSLGQFNSPLHF. Full variable domain (missing parts from reference TRBV5-4 and TRBJ1-6): ETGVTQSPTHLIKTRGQQVTLRCSSQSGHNTVSWYQQALGQGPQFIFQYYREEENGRGNFPPRFSGLQFPNYSSELNVNALELDDSALYLCASSLGQFNSPLHFGNGTRLTVT.

The chain uses TRBV21-1 and TRBJ1-2; the D call in the table, TRBD1, was not verified against the DNA. TRBV21-1 is noted as a pseudogene. This CDR3 is built from 14 residues. CDR3 in amino acids: CASSKGTLIYGYTF. For the CDR3, the DNA is TGTGCCAGCAGCAAGGGGACACTCATCTATGGCTACACCTTC.

This clone was detected only a few times. V and J are TRBV9 and TRBJ1-5, with D possibly being TRBD1 (5 bases). Germline lookup yields CDR1 SGDLS and CDR2 YYNGEE. Trimming removed 8 bases from V and 4 bases from J, with 19 bases in between. CDR3 length equals 15 residues. The CDR3 protein is CARKGRTLANQPQHF. The CDR3 DNA follows: TGTGCCAGAAAGGGACGGACACTAGCTAATCAGCCCCAGCATTTT.

This chain connects TRBV18 to TRBJ2-7; weak D call: TRBD1 (5 bases). The germline V and J ends were trimmed by 1 base and 8 bases, with 15 bases remaining between them. Germline lookup yields CDR1 KGHSH and CDR2 LQKENI. The CDR3 is 14 amino acids. The CDR3 DNA is TGTGCCAGCTCACCACTACAGGCCCCAAAACAGCAGTACTTC. Amino acids: CASSPLQAPKQQYF. The full variable domain, in which reference TRBV18 and TRBJ2-7 provide the parts outside the CDR3, is NAGVMQNPRHLVRRRGQEARLRCSPMKGHSHVYWYRQLPEEGLKFMVYLQKENIIDESGMPKERFSAEFPKEGPSILRIQQVVRGDSAAYFCASSPLQAPKQQYFGPGTRLTVT.

The chain employs TRBV7-9 and TRBJ1-1; unclear D gene. From germline, CDR1 is SEHNR and CDR2 FQNEAQ (reference sequence). Trimming stripped 5 bases from V and 10 bases from J, with 14 bases between. The CDR3 contains 12 residues. CDR3 amino acids: CASSLDPRGAFF. The CDR3 DNA reads TGTGCCAGCAGCCTCGACCCCCGGGGAGCTTTCTTT.

J is TRBJ2-7 and V is TRBV7-9; D is uncertain. The V end lost 2 bases, the J end lost 0 bases, and 11 bases lay between the germline ends. Germline CDR1 and CDR2: SEHNR and FQNEAQ (reference sequence). This CDR3 is built from 15 residues. CDR3 DNA: TGTGCCAGCAGCTTAATTGGGTCGGGCTCCTACGAGCAGTACTTC. Amino acids: CASSLIGSGSYEQYF.

This clone has only a few counts. V and J are TRBV15 and TRBJ1-5; 8 nucleotides align to TRBD1. Germline CDR1 LNHNV, CDR2 YYDKDF (reference sequence). The V segment lost 0 bases and the J segment 4 bases; nucleotides outside the gene matches: 8. There are 17 residues in the CDR3. The CDR3 DNA reads TGTGCCACCAGCAGAGATAACGTGGGACAGGAAAATCAGCCCCAGCATTTT. It yields the protein CATSRDNVGQENQPQHF.

This clone has just one count. The chain employs TRBV2 and TRBJ2-3, with 9 bases aligning to TRBD2. Germline loops: CDR1 SNHLY, CDR2 FYNNEI. There are 18 residues in the CDR3. The junction had 18 bases not matched to a gene; V was cut back by 8 bases and J by 3 bases. CDR3 DNA sequence: TGTGCCAGCCGCCGTCTGGCGGGAGGGCCCGGGGGGACAGATACGCAGTATTTT. This codes for CASRRLAGGPGGTDTQYF.